The rows below give T cell receptor beta chains drawn from one sample of a study of OX40 agonist ivuxolimab in advanced cancers. The repertoire was sequenced with immunoSEQ multiplex PCR; TCRdb's copy has only in-frame clones and lacks some. The data hold 40,000 to 55,000 clones, with over 80% observed a single time. The sample was CD4+ or CD8+ T cells sorted from blood, taken in a trial of the OX40 agonist ivuxolimab. The receptor source for this set is an adult with an advanced solid tumor such as melanoma, head and neck, liver or kidney cancer. CDR3s include the opening cysteine and the closing phenylalanine or tryptophan. D genes are given only for firm matches. Clone size is stated in some rows and not others, as once, few, many or a class when expanded.

-,TRBJ1-1,TRBV30,few,TGTGCCTGGACGCTAGGGACTGAAGCTTTCTTT,CAWTLGTEAFF
-,TRBJ2-1,TRBV9,-,TGTGCCAGCAGGGTTTCCGGGACCGAGAACAATGAGCAGTTCTTC,CASRVSGTENNEQFF
TRBD2,TRBJ2-7,TRBV27,-,TGTGCCAGCAGTTCTTGGCGGGAGGGGAAGAGTTTCTACGAGCAGTACTTC,CASSSWREGKSFYEQYF
-,TRBJ2-7,TRBV25-1,-,TGTGCCAGCAGTGAATATGTCGCCAGTTCCTCCAACTACGAGCAGTACTTC,CASSEYVASSSNYEQYF
-,TRBJ2-5,TRBV19,-,TGTGCCAGTAGTATAGGGGGTAGCTGGGAGACCCAGTACTTC,CASSIGGSWETQYF
-,TRBJ2-5,TRBV2,-,TGTGCCAGCAGTGAATTCCTACAGGCGGAGACCCAGTACTTC,CASSEFLQAETQYF
TRBD1,TRBJ2-7,TRBV5-1,-,TGCGCCAGCAGCTTCTCCTCGGGACAGCTTTACGAGCAGTACTTC,CASSFSSGQLYEQYF
-,TRBJ1-4,TRBV28,-,TGTGCCAGCACCTCCCGGACGCCCTTGTTACTGTTTTTT,CASTSRTPLLLFF
-,TRBJ1-5,TRBV30,-,TGTGCCTGGAGTCCACAGGGTCATCAGCCCCAGCATTTT,CAWSPQGHQPQHF
-,TRBJ1-5,TRBV28,-,TGTGCCAGCAGCCGGGGGGCAGCGCTTGACTGGGGCAATCAGCCCCAGCATTTT,CASSRGAALDWGNQPQHF
-,TRBJ1-5,TRBV7-4,-,TGTGCCAGACCTAGGAGGGACAAAGCAAAGAGTCAGCCCCAGCATTTT,CARPRRDKAKSQPQHF
-,TRBJ2-1,TRBV27,-,TGTGCCAGCAGTTCGGATAGCGGATCCGGACAGTTCTTC,CASSSDSGSGQFF
TRBD1,TRBJ2-2,TRBV6-5,-,TGTGCCAGCAGTTACTGGGGACAGTTAAACACCGGGGAGCTGTTTTTT,CASSYWGQLNTGELFF
TRBD1,TRBJ2-7,TRBV4-1,-,TGCGCCAGCAGCCCCCGGGACAGGGGATTCGAGCAGTACTTC,CASSPRDRGFEQYF
-,TRBJ1-5,TRBV10-3,-,TGTGCCATCAGTGCAGAGTATAGCAATCAGCCCCAGCATTTT,CAISAEYSNQPQHF
-,TRBJ2-4,TRBV4-3,-,TGCGCCAGCAGCCAAACGGACACCCACGGGGAGGAAAACATTCAGTACTTC,CASSQTDTHGEENIQYF
-,TRBJ1-1,TRBV5-6,-,TGTGCCAGCAGCCCTGACGGCCATGGATGGGGGTTCCAGAACACTGAAGCTTTCTTT,CASSPDGHGWGFQNTEAFF
-,TRBJ2-7,TRBV4-3,-,TGCGCCAGCAGCCAAGGGGGTAGCTCCTACGAGCAGTACTTC,CASSQGGSSYEQYF
-,TRBJ2-1,TRBV28,-,TGTGCCAGCACCGGGACTCCAGACCCATACAATGAGCAGTTCTTC,CASTGTPDPYNEQFF
TRBD1,TRBJ1-5,TRBV6-1,-,TGTGCCAGCAGTGTGGACAGGGGAACGAGCAATCAGCCCCAGCATTTT,CASSVDRGTSNQPQHF
-,TRBJ2-3,TRBV18,once,TGTGCCAGCTCACCCGACAGCGACCTAGGGGATACGCAGTATTTT,CASSPDSDLGDTQYF
TRBD2,TRBJ2-7,TRBV5-8,-,TGTGCCAGCAGCCCCGGGACTAGACTCTACGAGCAGTACTTC,CASSPGTRLYEQYF
-,TRBJ2-3,TRBV9,-,TGTGCCAGCAGCGTAGATGCGGATACCAACACAGATACGCAGTATTTT,CASSVDADTNTDTQYF
TRBD2,TRBJ2-3,TRBV9,-,TGTGCCAGCAGCCCTCAAAATGGTGCGGGAGGGCCAACAGATACGCAGTATTTT,CASSPQNGAGGPTDTQYF
-,TRBJ2-7,TRBV11-3,-,TGTGCCAGCAGCTTATCAGGGGCGTCTTACGAGCAGTACTTC,CASSLSGASYEQYF
-,TRBJ2-1,TRBV7-3,-,TGTGCCAGCAGCCCCGGCTGGGGGCCCGACAATGAGCAGTTCTTC,CASSPGWGPDNEQFF
TRBD2,TRBJ2-7,TRBV11-2,-,TGTGCCAGCAGCCTGATATCTAGCGGGGTGTACGAGCAGTACTTC,CASSLISSGVYEQYF
TRBD1,TRBJ2-7,TRBV4-1,-,TGCGCCAGCAGCCACCCCAGGGCAGGGGGCTCCTACGAGCAGTACTTC,CASSHPRAGGSYEQYF